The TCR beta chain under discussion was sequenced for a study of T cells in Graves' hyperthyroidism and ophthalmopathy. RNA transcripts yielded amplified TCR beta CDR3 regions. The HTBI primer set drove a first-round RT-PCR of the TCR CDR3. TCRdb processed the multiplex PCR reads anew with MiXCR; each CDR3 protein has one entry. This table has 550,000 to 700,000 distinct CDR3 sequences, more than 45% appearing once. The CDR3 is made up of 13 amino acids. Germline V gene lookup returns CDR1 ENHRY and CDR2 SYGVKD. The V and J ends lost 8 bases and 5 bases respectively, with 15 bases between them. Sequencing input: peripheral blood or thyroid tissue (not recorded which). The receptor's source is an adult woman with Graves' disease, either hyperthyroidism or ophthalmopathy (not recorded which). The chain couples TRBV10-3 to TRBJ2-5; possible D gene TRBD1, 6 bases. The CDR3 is CAIGQGPGETQYF. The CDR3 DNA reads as TGTGCCATCGGGCAGGGGCCCGGGGAGACCCAGTACTTC.